Presented here are 25 T cell receptor beta chains from one specimen sequenced in a study of T cell repertoires in cytomegalovirus infection (dated by TCRdb to the late 2010s). Data came from an Illumina HiSeq 1500. Starting from the raw public reads, TCRdb applied fastp trimming at Q25, assembled clones with MiXCR and retained in-frame beta chains. Rows merge per CDR3 protein into single entries with the most common DNA and genes. This sample comprises about 100,000 distinct CDR3 sequences, less than 25% of them detected only once. The top ten constitute more than 35% of the sample. Sequencing was done on a sample of CD8+ T cells from PBMCs. The receptors here all came from a human donor in good health (CMV status not recorded). Some clones in this sample may be carry-over from other donors' samples.

In its sample, this clonotype was seen a few times. This rearrangement joins TRBV12-3 or TRBV12-4 to TRBJ1-5; D gene ambiguous. The CDR3 spans 12 residues. Trimming shortened V by 6 bases and J by 3 bases, and 6 bases separated the two germline ends. The CDR3 DNA sequence: TGTGCCAGCAGCCATGACAATCAGCCCCAGCATTTT. This translates into CASSHDNQPQHF.

This chain connects TRBV12-3 or TRBV12-4 to TRBJ1-5; 8 bases agree with TRBD1. The J segment lost 1 base and the V segment lost 6 bases, leaving 8 bases of the junction unmatched. The CDR3 covers 16 residues. CDR3 sequence reads: CASSPATGASNQPQHF. The CDR3 DNA reads as TGTGCCAGCAGCCCTGCGACAGGGGCAAGCAATCAGCCCCAGCATTTT.

In its sample, this clonotype was seen a few times. The J gene is TRBJ2-1, the V gene TRBV6-2 or TRBV6-3; TRBD1 matches 9 bases. This CDR3 has 13 residues. CDR1 is MNHEY and CDR2 is SVGEGT in the germline V gene. With V trimmed by 7 bases and J by 6 bases, 4 bases remained unmatched. In nucleotides, the CDR3 is TGTGCCAGCACCAGGGGACAGGGCAATGAGCAGTTCTTC. This encodes CASTRGQGNEQFF.

The chain combines TRBV7-2 with TRBJ2-7; 13 bases map to TRBD2. Germline V gene sequence: CDR1 SGHTA, CDR2 FQGNSA. The V gene end was trimmed by 5 bases and the J gene end by 4 bases; junction bases not matched to a gene: 2. The CDR3 loop spans 14 amino acids. The DNA of the CDR3 is TGTGCCAGCAGCCGGACTAGCGGGGGATACGAGCAGTACTTC. Encoded protein: CASSRTSGGYEQYF.

The genes are TRBV6-4 and TRBJ2-2; D is unclear. This CDR3 contains 13 residues. Between the trimmed V and J ends, which lost 2 bases and 3 bases, there was a span of 4 bases. The germline CDR1 and CDR2 sequences are MRHNA and SNTAGT. Here the CDR3 DNA reads TGTGCCAGCAGTGACCGGGACACCGGGGAGCTGTTTTTT. This gives the protein CASSDRDTGELFF.

The chain couples TRBV7-8 to TRBJ1-1, with a tentative D call TRBD1 (5 bases). The CDR3 spans 12 residues. CDR1 and CDR2 (germline): SGHVS, FQNEAQ. With 0 bases removed from V and 8 bases from J, the gap between germline ends came to 7 bases. CDR3 loop: CASSLASGEAFF. CDR3 DNA: TGTGCCAGCAGCTTAGCCTCAGGGGAAGCTTTCTTT.

In this sample, this clonotype turned up many times. The gene calls are TRBV7-2 and TRBJ1-1, with D possibly matching TRBD1 (6 bases). The ends were cut back, 5 bases at V and 2 bases at J, with 9 bases in the middle. CDR3 length: 13 amino acids. The germline CDR1 and CDR2 sequences are SGHTA and FQGNSA. CDR3 residues: CASSTGPNTEAFF. CDR3 in DNA: TGTGCCAGCAGCACAGGGCCAAACACTGAAGCTTTCTTT. The complete variable domain, with remaining parts taken from reference TRBV7-2 and TRBJ1-1, reads GAGVSQSPSNKVTEKGKDVELRCDPISGHTALYWYRQSLGQGLEFLIYFQGNSAPDKSGLPSDRFSAERTGGSVSTLTIQRTQQEDSAVYLCASSTGPNTEAFFGQGTRLTVV.

This clonotype was observed at least ten times. The V and J genes are TRBV7-2 and TRBJ2-1; D ambiguous. Germline CDR1 is SGHTA and CDR2 is FQGNSA. The CDR3 totals 12 residues. V was shortened by 4 bases and J by 6 bases, with 7 bases between the two germline ends. CDR3: CASSSSPNEQFF. The DNA for the CDR3 is TGTGCCAGCAGCTCCTCCCCCAATGAGCAGTTCTTC.

This clonotype was seen ten or more times. The chain joins TRBV7-2 to TRBJ1-6, with D possibly TRBD1 on 6 matching bases. V was shortened by 5 bases and J by 11 bases, with 22 bases between the two germline ends. Germline V gene data show CDR1 as SGHTA and CDR2 as FQGNSA. This CDR3 is 16 amino acids long. CDR3 in DNA: TGTGCCAGCAGCCCTCAGGGGCAGGGGCGAAGGGCACCCCTCCACTTT. It yields the protein CASSPQGQGRRAPLHF.

This clonotype turned up a few times. Germline is not matched at one junction end, which may reflect a read error. The V and J genes are TRBV20-1 and TRBJ2-7; D gene ambiguous. Germline V gives CDR1 DFQATT, CDR2 SNEGSKA (reference sequence). This CDR3 has 13 residues. In DNA, the CDR3 is TGCAGTGCTAGAGATATCCCCTCCGACGAGCAGTACTTC. Residues: CSARDIPSDEQYF.

V is TRBV4-1 and J is TRBJ2-3; 8 nucleotides align to TRBD1. V was pared by 3 bases and J by 3 bases, with 8 bases of the junction left unmatched. The CDR3 totals 16 residues. From germline, CDR1 is MGHRA and CDR2 YSYEKL. The CDR3 spells CASSHQTGGRTDTQYF. For the CDR3, the DNA is TGCGCCAGCAGCCATCAAACAGGGGGGCGGACAGATACGCAGTATTTT.

This chain uses TRBV12-3 or TRBV12-4 with TRBJ2-1, with TRBD2 matching 7 bases. The V and J ends lost 3 bases and 3 bases, in that order; junction bases with no gene match: 5. The CDR3 sequence is 15 residues long. The CDR3 DNA sequence: TGTGCCAGCAGTTTGGTAGCGGGCGACTACAATGAGCAGTTCTTC. Amino acids: CASSLVAGDYNEQFF.

The gene calls are TRBV29-1 and TRBJ1-2; 9 nucleotides align to TRBD1. The junction had 9 bases not matched to a gene; V was cut back by 6 bases and J by 7 bases. The CDR3 length is 13 residues. The V gene's germline CDR1 is SQVTM and CDR2 ANQGSEA. Written as DNA, the CDR3 is TGCAGCGTGCCAGGGGGGACAGGGTTTGGCTACACCTTC. Amino acid sequence: CSVPGGTGFGYTF. Full variable domain (outside the CDR3, taken from reference TRBV29-1 and TRBJ1-2): SAVISQKPSRDICQRGTSLTIQCQVDSQVTMMFWYRQQPGQSLTLIATANQGSEATYESGFVIDKFPISRPNLTFSTLTVSNMSPEDSSIYLCSVPGGTGFGYTFGSGTRLTVV.

The chain recombines TRBV14 with TRBJ1-1, with TRBD1 identical over 9 bases. The CDR3 is made up of 16 amino acids. After removal of 4 bases from V and 0 bases from J, the junction contained 6 bases not matched to a gene. Germline V gene data show CDR1 as SGHDN and CDR2 as FVKESK. CDR3 region: CASSLVQGAVNTEAFF. In DNA, the CDR3 is TGTGCCAGCAGCCTTGTACAGGGGGCGGTGAACACTGAAGCTTTCTTT.

The chain links TRBV25-1 to TRBJ2-7; the match to TRBD1 covers 8 bases. This CDR3 contains 16 residues. Germline CDR1 and CDR2: MGHDK and SYGVNS. V lost 4 bases and J lost 1; bases outside the gene matches: 9. The CDR3, as DNA: TGTGCCAGCAGTGGATTCGGGACAGGCGTGTCCTACGAGCAGTACTTC. Translated: CASSGFGTGVSYEQYF.

This clonotype has more than one count but fewer than ten. The CDR3 protein is CASSVGTSQETQYF. The CDR3 DNA reads TGTGCCAGCAGCGTAGGAACTAGCCAAGAGACCCAGTACTTC. The rearrangement links TRBV9 to TRBJ2-5; D perhaps matches TRBD2 (5 bases). Germline CDR1 SGDLS, CDR2 YYNGEE. V was cut by 0 bases and J by 1 base, with 7 bases left in between. The CDR3 has 14 amino acids.

The table lists this clonotype with many counts. The chain is built from TRBV7-6 and TRBJ2-7; D is undetermined. Germline V gene sequence: CDR1 SGHVS, CDR2 FNYEAQ. This CDR3 has 14 amino acids. V shed 1 base and J shed 4 bases, with 11 bases lying between them. CDR3 in DNA: TGTGCCAGCAGCTTAGAAGGTCAGCAGTACGAGCAGTACTTC. It codes for CASSLEGQQYEQYF.

Only a few counts were recorded for this clonotype. The chain uses TRBV19 and TRBJ2-2; D is undetermined. The CDR3 sequence is 12 residues long. Germline-derived CDR1 and CDR2 are LNHDA and SQIVND (reference sequence). V lost 10 bases to trimming and J lost 8 bases, with 14 bases between them. This CDR3 reads CAIISTEGELFF. CDR3 nucleotide sequence: TGTGCCATTATATCGACCGAGGGGGAGCTGTTTTTT.

The chain couples TRBV11-2 to TRBJ2-1, with 10 bases that match TRBD2. There are 16 residues in the CDR3. J gave up 1 base and V 5 bases, and 5 bases lay outside the gene matches. CDR1 is SGHAT, CDR2 FQNNGV, per germline. Here the CDR3 reads CASSALAGGSYNEQFF. The CDR3 DNA reads TGTGCCAGCAGCGCCTTAGCGGGGGGTTCCTACAATGAGCAGTTCTTC. The complete variable domain, with remaining parts taken from reference TRBV11-2 and TRBJ2-1, reads EAGVAQSPRYKIIEKRQSVAFWCNPISGHATLYWYQQILGQGPKLLIQFQNNGVVDDSQLPKDRFSAERLKGVDSTLKIQPAKLEDSAVYLCASSALAGGSYNEQFFGPGTRLTVL.

This clonotype appeared once. The chain has TRBV5-1 and TRBJ2-2; D possibly corresponds to TRBD2 (6 bases). The V and J ends lost 7 bases and 4 bases respectively, with 8 bases between them. The CDR3 totals 12 residues. The germline CDR1 and CDR2 sequences are SGHRS and YFSETQ. In DNA, the CDR3 is TGCGCCAGCTGGAGGGCCACCGGGGAGCTGTTTTTT. It codes for CASWRATGELFF.

This clonotype came up many times. The genes are TRBV7-3 and TRBJ2-2; D perhaps matches TRBD1 (6 bases). Germline V lookup: CDR1 SGHTA, CDR2 FQGTGA. The CDR3 is 17 amino acids. V lost 3 bases, J lost 2 bases, and 16 bases lay in between. CDR3 in amino acids: CASSFSRYRVNTGELFF. The CDR3 nucleotides read TGTGCCAGCAGCTTCAGTCGATACAGGGTTAACACCGGGGAGCTGTTTTTT.

This clonotype showed up many times. The chain couples TRBV4-2 to TRBJ2-4; D gene uncertain. The CDR3 runs 14 residues. In germline, CDR1 is LGHNA, CDR2 YNFKEQ. Trimming stripped 4 bases from V and 8 bases from J, with 15 bases between. The DNA for the CDR3 is TGTGCCAGCAGCCGACCGGTTCTTGAGGACATTCAGTACTTC. As protein: CASSRPVLEDIQYF.

This clonotype occurred many times. In DNA form, the CDR3 reads TGCGCCAGCAGCACCGGACTAGCGGGAGGGTACGAGCAGTACTTC. This sequence encodes CASSTGLAGGYEQYF. The rearrangement joins TRBV5-1 to TRBJ2-7; TRBD2 matches at 15 bases. With V trimmed by 4 bases and J by 4 bases, 3 bases remained unmatched. The CDR3 covers 15 residues. The germline V gene encodes CDR1 SGHRS and CDR2 YFSETQ.

This clonotype appeared a few times. The V gene is TRBV7-6, the J gene TRBJ2-1; TRBD2 matches 8 bases. The CDR3 covers 17 residues. The germline V gene encodes CDR1 SGHVS and CDR2 FNYEAQ. V was pared by 4 bases and J by 0 bases, with 8 bases of the junction left unmatched. CDR3: CASSSPTGGSSYNEQFF. The CDR3 region has the DNA TGTGCCAGCAGCTCCCCCACGGGGGGGAGCTCCTACAATGAGCAGTTCTTC.

This clonotype came up a few times. DNA of the CDR3: TGTGCCAGCAGAGCCGATGACAGTTACCCTGGAAACACCATATATTTT. Translated, it gives CASRADDSYPGNTIYF. The chain employs TRBV7-8 and TRBJ1-3, with a tentative D call TRBD1 (5 bases). CDR3 size: 16 residues. CDR1 and CDR2 from the germline V gene are SGHVS and FQNEAQ. V shed 6 bases and J shed 2 bases, with 17 bases lying between them.